What follows are 27 T cell receptor beta chains derived from one specimen sequenced in a study of OX40 agonist ivuxolimab in advanced cancers. The library was obtained by the immunoSEQ multiplex PCR assay. In TCRdb, the immuneACCESS table is reduced to in-frame sequences with V and J assigned. These tables do not hold every clone; where another copy was compared, an unresolved V gene accounts for under half, and the others remain unexplained. For this sample the table gives roughly 80,000 clones, of which around nine tenths were detected only once. The ten largest clones add up to roughly 0.72% of the sample. Here the sequenced sample was CD4+ or CD8+ T cells sorted from blood, taken in a trial of the OX40 agonist ivuxolimab. The receptor source for this set is an adult with an advanced solid tumor such as melanoma, head and neck, liver or kidney cancer.

The genes are TRBV4-1 and TRBJ2-7; maybe TRBD1 (6 bases). The germline V gene has CDR1 MGHRA and CDR2 YSYEKL. Trimming stripped 0 bases from V and 2 bases from J, with 11 bases between. The CDR3 has 15 residues. CDR3 nucleotides: TGCGCCAGCAGCCAAGATAGACAGGACCCCTACGAGCAGTACTTC. Protein: CASSQDRQDPYEQYF.

The chain recombines TRBV11-3 with TRBJ2-2; TRBD2 might be the D (6 bases). This CDR3 has 15 amino acids. CDR1 and CDR2 (germline): SGHNT, YENEEA. Trimming cost V 4 bases and J 4 bases, with 13 bases left between them. CDR3 in amino acids: CASSSSLTSTGELFF. CDR3 DNA sequence: TGTGCCAGCAGCTCCTCTCTGACTAGCACCGGGGAGCTGTTTTTT.

The chain employs TRBV19 and TRBJ1-2; D uncertain. Germline CDR1 is LNHDA and CDR2 is SQIVND (reference sequence). Trimming took off 7 bases at V and 0 bases at J, with 6 bases between the two ends. This CDR3 is 12 amino acids long. The CDR3 nucleotides are TGTGCCAGTACGCGGCCTAACTATGGCTACACCTTC. Encoded protein: CASTRPNYGYTF.

This clone was detected once. Here the CDR3 reads CASSYRAGGSYEQYF. CDR3 nucleotides: TGTGCCAGCAGTTACAGAGCGGGAGGTTCCTACGAGCAGTACTTC. The chain joins TRBV6-5 to TRBJ2-7, with TRBD2 matching 9 bases. CDR1 and CDR2 (germline): MNHEY, SVGAGI. This CDR3 contains 15 residues. The junction had 3 bases not matched to a gene; V was cut back by 2 bases and J by 1 base.

Only one count was recorded for this clone. The chain links TRBV4-3 to TRBJ1-2, with 9 bases aligning to TRBD1. The V gene's germline CDR1 is LGHNA and CDR2 YSLEER. This CDR3 has 15 residues. With 4 bases clipped from V and 6 bases from J, the junction kept 9 bases outside the gene matches. DNA of the CDR3: TGCGCCAGCAGCCCCCGCGGACAGGGGATTAATGGCTACACCTTC. Amino acids: CASSPRGQGINGYTF.

A single count supports this clone. The chain combines TRBV7-3 with TRBJ2-1; D is unresolved. CDR1 and CDR2 (germline): SGHTA, FQGTGA. The CDR3 loop spans 17 amino acids. V was pared by 1 base and J by 3 bases, with 16 bases between. Here the CDR3 DNA reads TGTGCCAGCAGCTTAAGCCCATCGGGTTCAGTCTACAATGAGCAGTTCTTC. This codes for CASSLSPSGSVYNEQFF.

V is TRBV5-1 and J is TRBJ2-1, with 8 bases matching TRBD2. The CDR3 contains 17 residues. Germline V gene sequence: CDR1 SGHRS, CDR2 YFSETQ. J gave up 9 bases and V 4 bases, and 18 bases lay outside the gene matches. The CDR3 DNA reads as TGCGCCAGCAGCCCGTACCAAAAAAGCGGGAGAGGGGGTGAGCAGTTCTTC. Translated, it gives CASSPYQKSGRGGEQFF.

The chain links TRBV2 to TRBJ2-5; D tentatively fits TRBD1 or TRBD2 (5 bases each). Trimming cost V 4 bases and J 2 bases, with 8 bases left between them. The CDR3 covers 13 residues. Looked up from germline, CDR1 is SNHLY and CDR2 is FYNNEI. CDR3 amino acids: CASSVGVQETQYF. In DNA form, the CDR3 reads TGTGCCAGCAGTGTGGGGGTACAAGAGACCCAGTACTTC.

The chain employs TRBV15 and TRBJ2-3; D call uncertain. V lost 0 bases and J 1 base, leaving 14 bases between the germline ends. The CDR3 has 17 amino acids. Germline V gives CDR1 LNHNV, CDR2 YYDKDF (reference sequence). CDR3 in DNA: TGTGCCACCAGCAGAGATGGTAACAAACGGGGCACAGATACGCAGTATTTT. It encodes CATSRDGNKRGTDTQYF. The whole variable domain, remainder taken from reference TRBV15 and TRBJ2-3, is DAMVIQNPRYQVTQFGKPVTLSCSQTLNHNVMYWYQQKSSQAPKLLFHYYDKDFNNEADTPDNFQSRRPNTSFCFLDIRSPGLGDTAMYLCATSRDGNKRGTDTQYFGPGTRLTVL.

This clone was detected once. This sequence joins TRBV7-3 and TRBJ2-7; D is unresolved. V gave up 2 bases and J gave up 5 bases, with 7 bases separating them. Germline V lookup: CDR1 SGHTA, CDR2 FQGTGA. This CDR3 region has 12 residues. Here the CDR3 reads CASSLGVNEQYF. The CDR3 region has the DNA TGTGCCAGCAGCTTAGGCGTAAACGAGCAGTACTTC.

The V and J genes are TRBV2 and TRBJ2-2; D is tentatively TRBD1 or TRBD2 (5 bases each). CDR1 is SNHLY, CDR2 FYNNEI, per germline. This CDR3 comprises 16 residues. V was clipped by 6 bases and J by 0 bases, with 14 bases between them. The CDR3 nucleotides are TGTGCCAGCAGCAAACTGGGACGGCCGAACACCGGGGAGCTGTTTTTT. Its translation: CASSKLGRPNTGELFF.

The chain is built from TRBV7-2 and TRBJ1-5; the D gene is possibly TRBD1 (5 bases). The CDR3 totals 12 residues. Trimming left V 7 bases short and J 6 bases short, with 10 bases between. Germline V gene sequence: CDR1 SGHTA, CDR2 FQGNSA. CDR3 DNA sequence: TGTGCCAGCACCCAGGGTTTTCAGCCCCAGCATTTT. It specifies CASTQGFQPQHF.

This clone has only one observation. The chain employs TRBV5-1 and TRBJ2-7, with TRBD1 matching 9 bases. This CDR3 region has 15 residues. V lost 0 bases to trimming and J lost 2 bases; unmatched junction nucleotides: 3. The germline CDR1 and CDR2 sequences are SGHRS and YFSETQ. This CDR3 is CASSLAGTGTYEQYF. The CDR3 region has the DNA TGCGCCAGCAGCTTGGCTGGGACAGGGACCTACGAGCAGTACTTC.

The chain uses TRBV5-1 and TRBJ2-1, with 16 bases that match TRBD2. This CDR3 has 16 residues. The germline CDR1 and CDR2 sequences are SGHRS and YFSETQ. The J segment lost 9 bases and the V segment lost 4 bases, leaving 7 bases of the junction unmatched. In nucleotides, the CDR3 is TGCGCCAGCAGCCCCGGGACTAGCGGGAGGGTCAGTGAGCAGTTCTTC. As protein: CASSPGTSGRVSEQFF.

V gene TRBV13 combines with J gene TRBJ1-2; D is undetermined. The CDR3 is 14 amino acids. With 7 bases removed from V and 2 bases from J, the gap between germline ends came to 14 bases. Germline V CDR1 and CDR2: PRHDT, FYEKMQ (reference sequence). The CDR3 DNA reads TGTGCCAGCACCCAGACACCTACGAACTATGGCTACACCTTC. Translated: CASTQTPTNYGYTF. Full variable domain (missing parts from reference TRBV13 and TRBJ1-2): AAGVIQSPRHLIKEKRETATLKCYPIPRHDTVYWYQQGPGQDPQFLISFYEKMQSDKGSIPDRFSAQQFSDYHSELNMSSLELGDSALYFCASTQTPTNYGYTFGSGTRLTVV.

CDR3 sequence (DNA): TGCGCCAGCAGCCCCGGACTAGCGGGAGTTTTAGGGCAGCAGCAAGAGACCCAGTACTTC. Its translation is CASSPGLAGVLGQQQETQYF. The genes are TRBV5-1 and TRBJ2-5; 13 bases fit TRBD2. The germline CDR1 and CDR2 sequences are SGHRS and YFSETQ. The CDR3 consists of 20 residues. The V gene end was trimmed by 4 bases and the J gene end by 2 bases; junction bases not matched to a gene: 17.

As for this clone: One end of the junction fails to match germline, which may point to a read error. The chain uses TRBV7-9 and TRBJ1-2; D remains unclear. The CDR3 runs 18 residues. Germline loops: CDR1 SEHNR, CDR2 FQNEAQ (reference sequence). DNA for the CDR3: TGTGCCAGCAGCTCGAATTGGGAGGGCGACCCACCGAACTATGGCTACGCCTTC. This translates into CASSSNWEGDPPNYGYAF. Based on the CDR3 plus reference TRBV7-9 and TRBJ1-2, the full variable domain is DTGVSQNPRHKITKRGQNVTFRCDPISEHNRLYWYRQTLGQGPEFLTYFQNEAQLEKSRLLSDRFSAERPKGSFSTLEIQRTEQGDSAMYLCASSSNWEGDPPNYGYAFGSGTRLTVV.

The chain joins TRBV2 to TRBJ1-5, with a weak D call TRBD1 (6 bases). Germline CDR1 reads SNHLY; CDR2 reads FYNNEI. The CDR3 consists of 14 residues. Trimming removed 5 bases at V and 6 bases at J, with 14 bases between. CDR3 DNA: TGTGCCAGCAGTACAGGGTTTTCGGTTCAGCCCCAGCATTTT. This translates into CASSTGFSVQPQHF.

This chain uses TRBV10-1 with TRBJ1-5; 9 bases line up with TRBD1. This CDR3 is 15 amino acids long. The germline V gene has CDR1 WNHNN and CDR2 SYGVQD (reference sequence). Germline trimming cut 5 bases from V and 1 base from J; bases unmatched to any gene: 3. The CDR3 DNA reads TGCGCCAGCAGTCGCGACAGGGGGAGCAATCAGCCCCAGCATTTT. This sequence encodes CASSRDRGSNQPQHF.

The rearrangement uses TRBV7-8 and TRBJ2-2; no clear D. V gave up 2 bases and J gave up 8 bases, with 12 bases separating them. Per germline, CDR1 SGHVS and CDR2 FQNEAQ. The CDR3 totals 14 residues. CDR3 residues: CASSLRTPRGELFF. CDR3 in DNA: TGTGCCAGCAGCTTAAGGACCCCAAGGGGGGAGCTGTTTTTT.

The chain carries TRBV10-2 and TRBJ2-3, with 7 nucleotides matching TRBD2. CDR1 and CDR2 (germline): WSHSY, SAAADI. V lost 6 bases and J lost 1; bases outside the gene matches: 7. The CDR3 runs 15 residues. The CDR3 sequence: CASRSGTSGTDTQYF. In DNA, the CDR3 is TGCGCCAGCAGATCGGGCACTAGCGGCACAGATACGCAGTATTTT.

Turning to this clone: The same CDR3 arises from other DNA sequences in this sample as well. The chain is built from TRBV5-6 and TRBJ2-7, with D unresolved. The V gene lost 0 bases and the J gene lost 5 bases, with 6 bases spanning the gap. Germline V gene sequence: CDR1 SGHDT, CDR2 YYEEEE. The CDR3 totals 12 residues. The CDR3 sequence: CASSLVGDEQYF. CDR3 nucleotides: TGTGCCAGCAGCTTGGTTGGTGACGAGCAGTACTTC. Variable domain in full (rest from reference TRBV5-6 and TRBJ2-7): DAGVTQSPTHLIKTRGQQVTLRCSPKSGHDTVSWYQQALGQGPQFIFQYYEEEERQRGNFPDRFSGHQFPNYSSELNVNALLLGDSALYLCASSLVGDEQYFGPGTRLTVT.

The CDR3 nucleotides are TGTGCCAGCAGCTTAGTTGGGTGGGGCGCCGGATGGTCGAGCACAGATACGCAGTATTTT. Translation gives CASSLVGWGAGWSSTDTQYF. The V gene is TRBV7-8, the J gene TRBJ2-3; D may be TRBD1 (5 bases). Germline CDR1 reads SGHVS; CDR2 reads FQNEAQ. The CDR3 consists of 20 residues. The V and J ends lost 1 base and 0 bases respectively, with 23 bases between them.

This chain joins TRBV27 and TRBJ1-1; D is uncertain. The V and J ends lost 0 bases and 7 bases respectively, with 30 bases between them. Germline values: CDR1 MNHEY, CDR2 SMNVEV (reference sequence). CDR3 length: 20 amino acids. The CDR3 DNA follows: TGTGCCAGCAGTTTATCGCCCAGCCGCCTAGTCGGCAGGAGTGTTGTTGAAGCTTTCTTT. Amino acids: CASSLSPSRLVGRSVVEAFF.

This clone is a singleton in its sample. The V call is TRBV4-1, the J call TRBJ2-1; 7 bases are shared with TRBD2. The trim removed 6 bases at V and 7 bases at J, leaving 12 bases unmatched. Germline V CDR1 and CDR2: MGHRA, YSYEKL. The CDR3 consists of 15 residues. CDR3: CASRLPGGSINEQFF. In nucleotides, the CDR3 is TGCGCCAGCAGACTCCCGGGCGGGAGTATAAATGAGCAGTTCTTC.

The V call is TRBV10-1, the J call TRBJ2-7, with D perhaps TRBD2 (5 bases). CDR1 is WNHNN and CDR2 is SYGVQD in the germline V gene (reference sequence). The CDR3 has 14 residues. V was cut by 0 bases and J by 7 bases, with 13 bases left in between. CDR3 coding DNA: TGCGCCAGCAGTGAGTCGGCGGGTACGCGGGAGCAGTACTTC. Translating gives CASSESAGTREQYF.

This clone was found a few times. Here the CDR3 reads CATSSPGQGDYEQYF. The CDR3 region has the DNA TGTGCCACCAGCAGCCCGGGACAGGGGGACTACGAGCAGTACTTC. The chain links TRBV15 to TRBJ2-7, with 11 nucleotides matching TRBD1. This CDR3 has 15 residues. V shed 3 bases and J 3 bases; nucleotides not matched to a gene: 4. Germline values: CDR1 LNHNV, CDR2 YYDKDF (reference sequence).